Below are 2 T cell receptor beta chains sequenced from a single sample in a study of regulatory T cells in long-lasting Graves disease. Construction of TCR beta libraries relied on iRepertoire HTBI primers and on Arm-PCR targeting CDR3 regions. From the multiplex PCR reads, TCRdb called clonotypes with MiXCR, one entry per CDR3 protein. The sample consists of about 620,000 distinct CDR3 sequences, roughly 15% of them appearing once. The time point is: newly diagnosed GD, antithyroid drugs for less than 3 months. Construction of the TCR library relied on RNA isolated from PBMCs. The same data also contributed to another study, on T cells in Graves' hyperthyroidism and ophthalmopathy.

The input for sequencing was peripheral blood mononuclear cells (PBMCs), taken at new diagnosis, from a patient treated with antithyroid drugs. These receptors were collected from a woman aged 25 to 39 with Graves disease.

This clonotype was counted at least ten times. This chain connects TRBV25-1 to TRBJ2-7; possibly TRBD1 for D (5 bases). This CDR3 spans 14 amino acids. Germline CDR1 is MGHDK and CDR2 is SYGVNS. The V and J ends lost 5 bases and 2 bases respectively, with 13 bases between them. The CDR3 region has the DNA TGTGCCAGCAGTTGGGCGAGCAGGGCCTACGAGCAGTACTTC. This translates into CASSWASRAYEQYF.

This clonotype was seen repeatedly, ten times or more. V is TRBV14 and J is TRBJ2-2, with TRBD2 as a possible D gene (6 bases). This CDR3 has 17 residues. Per the germline V gene, CDR1 is SGHDN and CDR2 is FVKESK. The ends were cut back, 1 base at V and 3 bases at J, with 15 bases in the middle. The CDR3 loop reads CASSQVRASAYTGELFF. CDR3 nucleotides: TGTGCCAGCAGCCAAGTGCGGGCTAGCGCTTACACCGGGGAGCTGTTTTTT.